This T cell receptor beta chain was profiled in a study of cytomegalovirus exposure and HLA in healthy donors. 60 Vbeta and 13 Jbeta primers were used in PCR. TCRdb's copy holds only in-frame clones and misses some; the assay was immunoSEQ multiplex PCR. The table shows 120,000 to 150,000 clones, with 80% occurring only once. This clone has only a few counts. CDR1 SGHTA and CDR2 FQGNSA come from the germline V gene. Deletions cut 9 bases from V and 7 bases from J, with 12 bases between. The CDR3 is made up of 12 amino acids. The chain is built from TRBV7-2 and TRBJ2-2, with D perhaps matching TRBD2 (7 bases). Source material: PBMCs. The clonotype was recovered from a male donor in good health and CMV-seronegative. This CDR3 reads CASGGAGGELFF. The CDR3 DNA reads as TGTGCCAGTGGGGGGGCTGGCGGGGAGCTGTTTTTT.